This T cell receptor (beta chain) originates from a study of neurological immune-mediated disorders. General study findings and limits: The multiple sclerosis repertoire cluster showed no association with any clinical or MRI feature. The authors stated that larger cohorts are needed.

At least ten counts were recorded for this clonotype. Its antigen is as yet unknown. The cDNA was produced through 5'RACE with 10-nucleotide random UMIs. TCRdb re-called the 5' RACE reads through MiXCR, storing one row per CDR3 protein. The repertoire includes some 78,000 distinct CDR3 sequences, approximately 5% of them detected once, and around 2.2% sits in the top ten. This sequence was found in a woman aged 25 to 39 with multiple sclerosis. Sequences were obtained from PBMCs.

In DNA, the CDR3 is TGTGCCAGCAGTTTCAGGGGGCGCTTTTCGAATGAAAAACTGTTTTTT. Translated, it gives CASSFRGRFSNEKLFF. This chain uses TRBV12-3 or TRBV12-4 with TRBJ1-4, with 8 positions matching TRBD1. The ends lost 3 bases at V and 5 bases at J; junction bases unmatched: 8. CDR3 length: 16 amino acids.